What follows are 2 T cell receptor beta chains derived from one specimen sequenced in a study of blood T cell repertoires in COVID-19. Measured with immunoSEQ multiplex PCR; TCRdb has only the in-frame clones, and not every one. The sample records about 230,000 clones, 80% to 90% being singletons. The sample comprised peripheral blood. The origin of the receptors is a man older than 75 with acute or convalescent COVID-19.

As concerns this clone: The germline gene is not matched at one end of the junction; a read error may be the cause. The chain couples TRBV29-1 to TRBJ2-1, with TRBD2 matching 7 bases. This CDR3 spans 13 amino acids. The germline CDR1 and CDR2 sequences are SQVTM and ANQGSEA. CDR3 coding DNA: TGTACCGGTGGGACTACCAGATTCAATGAGCAGTTCTTC. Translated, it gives CTGGTTRFNEQFF.

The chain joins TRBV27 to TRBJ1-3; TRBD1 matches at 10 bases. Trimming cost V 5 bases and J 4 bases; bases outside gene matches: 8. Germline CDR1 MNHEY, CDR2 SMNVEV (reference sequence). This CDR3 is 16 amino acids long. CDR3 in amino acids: CASSPRTGGGGNTIYF. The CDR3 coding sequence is TGTGCCAGCAGTCCCCGGACAGGGGGAGGGGGAAACACCATATATTTT.